This paragraph reports one T cell receptor (beta chain). This entry comes from a study of low-dose radiotherapy and immunotherapy resistance in tumors. Germline V gene sequence: CDR1 MNHGY, CDR2 SAAAGT. The CDR3 sequence is 18 residues long. The V end lost 2 bases, the J end lost 3 bases, and 22 bases lay between the germline ends. Covering alpha and beta chains, TRAV- and TRBV-specific primers were used for the first-strand cDNA. TCRs underwent around 20 PCR cycles of amplification with a constant-region primer and V-primer adapter. TCRdb itself ran the reads through MiXCR, one entry per CDR3 protein. The data hold approximately 15,000 distinct CDR3 sequences, with 60% observed a single time.

This receptor was taken from a human donor with advanced metastatic prostate, ovarian, gallbladder or colorectal cancer (not recorded which). This table probably holds off-target reads from a library built for another chain. The chain combines TRBV6-8 with TRBJ1-1; possible D gene TRBD1, 5 bases. The CDR3 is CASSYTPPDTQGDTEAFF. The CDR3, as DNA: TGTGCCAGCAGTTACACCCCTCCGGATACCCAGGGAGACACTGAAGCTTTCTTT.